Following are 4 T cell receptor beta chains from one sample sequenced in a study of PD-L1 blockade in urothelial cancer. Generated by immunoSEQ multiplex PCR, the TCRdb table keeps only in-frame clones and is missing some. The sample yields about 88,000 clones, 85% to 95% seen once. This specimen was PBMCs, taken around atezolizumab (anti-PD-L1) treatment. Every receptor here comes from a man in his 60s with urothelial cancer.

The V call is TRBV5-6, the J call TRBJ2-1; TRBD1 aligns across 8 bases. CDR1 is SGHDT, CDR2 YYEEEE, per germline. The ends lost 0 bases at V and 5 bases at J; junction bases unmatched: 10. The CDR3 totals 17 residues. CDR3 sequence: CASSLATSAQGDNEQFF. CDR3 coding DNA: TGTGCCAGCAGCTTGGCCACTTCGGCACAGGGGGACAATGAGCAGTTCTTC.

This chain uses TRBV9 with TRBJ1-3, with 9 nucleotides matching TRBD1. From germline, CDR1 is SGDLS and CDR2 YYNGEE. This CDR3 comprises 15 residues. Germline trimming cut 0 bases from V and 2 bases from J; bases unmatched to any gene: 0. In DNA form, the CDR3 reads TGTGCCAGCAGCGTAGGGACAGGGGCTGGAAACACCATATATTTT. Translated, it gives CASSVGTGAGNTIYF.

The table lists this clone with a count of one. V usage is TRBV7-3 and J usage is TRBJ1-1, with D tentatively TRBD1 (6 bases). Germline V CDR1 and CDR2: SGHTA, FQGTGA. The CDR3 length is 14 residues. Trimming pared 3 bases from V and 10 bases from J, leaving 18 bases between. The chain's CDR3 is CASSLQGTGTPAFF. The CDR3 DNA is TGTGCCAGCAGCTTGCAAGGAACAGGGACGCCAGCTTTCTTT.

This chain links TRBV5-6 with TRBJ2-3, with D possibly being TRBD2 (6 bases). Germline CDR1 and CDR2: SGHDT and YYEEEE. The CDR3 has 17 amino acids. The V end lost 5 bases, the J end lost 3 bases, and 22 bases lay between the germline ends. The CDR3 DNA reads TGTGCCAGCAGGAAGATTGGGGGGTGGGGTTGGACAGATACGCAGTATTTT. Protein sequence: CASRKIGGWGWTDTQYF.